This T cell receptor beta chain emerged from a study of blood T cell repertoires in COVID-19. Study details: Material from acute and convalescent COVID-19 was sourced from the United States, Italy and Spain. T cells, B-cell-depleted T cells, or PBMCs provided the cDNA or gDNA that served as material.

Original handling: Cell counts per sample came from amplifying reference gene primers. The assay was immunoSEQ multiplex PCR, and TCRdb's table has in-frame clones only and misses some. V, J and clone size were drawn from that table, and D and trimming were deduced from the DNA. Among 70,000 or so clones listed, around 90% were seen once. The germline V gene has CDR1 GTSNPN and CDR2 SVGIG (reference sequence). CDR3 size: 15 residues. V trimming: 3 bases; J trimming: 7 bases; junction bases outside the gene matches: 8. The specimen sequenced was peripheral blood. The TCR was taken from a woman of 80 years or more with active or convalescent COVID-19. The chain carries TRBV30 and TRBJ1-6; 8 bases fit TRBD1. The CDR3, as DNA: TGTGCCTGGAGCTTAAGACAGGGGAGGAATTCACCCCTCCACTTT. Translation: CAWSLRQGRNSPLHF.